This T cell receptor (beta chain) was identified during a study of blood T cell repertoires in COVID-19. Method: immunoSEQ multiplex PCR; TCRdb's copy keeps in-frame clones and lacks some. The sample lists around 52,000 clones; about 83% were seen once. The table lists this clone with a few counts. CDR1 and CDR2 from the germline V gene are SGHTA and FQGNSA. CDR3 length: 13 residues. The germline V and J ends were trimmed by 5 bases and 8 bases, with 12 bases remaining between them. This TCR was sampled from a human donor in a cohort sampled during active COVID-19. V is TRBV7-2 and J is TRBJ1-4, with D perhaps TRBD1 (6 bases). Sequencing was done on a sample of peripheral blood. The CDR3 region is CASSARDKEKLFF. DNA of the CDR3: TGTGCCAGCAGCGCCAGGGACAAAGAAAAACTGTTTTTT.